The clone carrying this TCR beta chain was recorded many times. The antigen is unknown. This sample is drawn from a study of cytomegalovirus exposure and HLA in healthy donors. Study-wide results and caveats: Highly shared sequence variants in one cluster were likely a sequencing artifact.

V shed 1 base and J 10 bases; nucleotides not matched to a gene: 1. Germline V gene lookup returns CDR1 SEHNR and CDR2 FQNEAQ (reference sequence). This CDR3 comprises 14 residues. The study ran its PCR with 60 Vbeta and 13 Jbeta primers. The authors' processing: Counted up in a later analysis, unique TCR beta chains came to some 82 million, with some 11 million shared. Sequencing used immunoSEQ multiplex PCR; TCRdb keeps in-frame clones, though not all of them. V and J calls and clone size are those listed in that table; D and trimming were worked out from the DNA. The sample holds 200,000 to 250,000 clones; approximately 80% are singletons and the top ten take around 15%.

The TCR was taken from a middle-aged man in good health and CMV-seronegative. J is TRBJ1-4 and V is TRBV7-9; 12 bases fit TRBD1. Sample: PBMCs. The CDR3 sequence is CASSLVGQGAKLFF. As DNA, the CDR3 is TGTGCCAGCAGCTTAGTGGGACAGGGGGCAAAACTGTTTTTT.